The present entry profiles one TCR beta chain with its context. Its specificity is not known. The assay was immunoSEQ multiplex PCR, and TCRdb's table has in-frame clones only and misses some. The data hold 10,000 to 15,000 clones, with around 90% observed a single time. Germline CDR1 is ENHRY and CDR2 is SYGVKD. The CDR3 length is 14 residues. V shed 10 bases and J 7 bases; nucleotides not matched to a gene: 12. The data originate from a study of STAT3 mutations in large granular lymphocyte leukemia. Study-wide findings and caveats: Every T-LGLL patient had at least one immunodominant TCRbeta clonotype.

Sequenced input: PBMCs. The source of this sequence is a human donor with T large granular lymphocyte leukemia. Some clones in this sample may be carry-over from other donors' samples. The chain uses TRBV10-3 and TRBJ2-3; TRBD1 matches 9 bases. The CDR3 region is CATSGTGSPYTQYF. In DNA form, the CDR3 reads TGTGCCACCTCCGGGACAGGGTCACCATATACGCAGTATTTT.